This is a list of T cell receptor beta chains from one sample in a study of Graves' ophthalmopathy and Graves' hyperthyroidism. TCRdb re-called the multiplex PCR reads with MiXCR, one entry per CDR3 protein. The sample contains 500,000 to 700,000 distinct CDR3 sequences, roughly 40% of which appear only once. Input material: peripheral blood or thyroid tissue (not recorded which). The receptors derive from an adult man with Graves' hyperthyroidism. Both conserved end residues are part of each CDR3. Fields, in order: clone size, D gene, J gene, V gene, CDR3 protein, CDR3 DNA. D genes are given only for firm matches. Clone size is not always given. Where it is, it says once, few, many or a class for expanded clones.

many . TRBJ2-2 TRBV7-9 CASSSSGVRATGELFF TGTGCCAGCAGCTCGTCAGGGGTACGGGCCACCGGGGAGCTGTTTTTT
. . TRBJ1-2 TRBV29-1 CSRGTDGYTF TGCAGCAGAGGGACGGACGGCTACACCTTC
. TRBD1 TRBJ2-3 TRBV14 CASSQDGGQGGHTQYF TGTGCCAGCAGCCAAGATGGGGGACAGGGTGGCCATACGCAGTATTTT
. . TRBJ2-5 TRBV12-3/TRBV12-4 CASSETGFQETQYF TGTGCCAGCAGCGAAACAGGGTTCCAGGAGACCCAGTACTTC
. . TRBJ2-1 TRBV7-9 CASSLGYNERFF TGTGCCAGCAGCTTAGGTTACAATGAGCGGTTCTTC
many . TRBJ1-1 TRBV6-6 CASYGTSNTEAFF TGTGCCAGTTACGGGACATCGAACACTGAAGCTTTCTTT
few TRBD2 TRBJ2-1 TRBV29-1 CSVGGTSGSHEQFF TGCAGCGTTGGGGGGACTAGCGGGTCCCATGAGCAGTTCTTC
once TRBD2 TRBJ2-6 TRBV7-3 CASSLGPGLAISGANVLTF TGTGCCAGCAGCTTAGGCCCGGGACTAGCCATCTCTGGGGCCAACGTCCTGACTTTC
once . TRBJ2-1 TRBV20-1 CSARSMDRGNDEQFF TGCAGTGCTAGGAGTATGGATAGAGGTAACGATGAGCAGTTCTTC
many TRBD1 TRBJ1-1 TRBV12-3/TRBV12-4 CASSLWQGAFKVGSNTEAFF TGTGCCAGCAGTTTATGGCAGGGGGCATTTAAGGTCGGGTCGAACACTGAAGCTTTCTTT
. . TRBJ1-6 TRBV27 CASSFTMSLNSPLHF TGTGCCAGCAGTTTTACGATGAGCCTTAATTCACCCCTCCACTTT
. . TRBJ2-1 TRBV2 CASRWEVRAEQFF TGTGCCAGCAGATGGGAGGTTAGGGCTGAGCAGTTCTTC
. . TRBJ2-3 TRBV7-9 CASSPGPGTDTQYF TGTGCCAGCAGCCCGGGACCTGGCACAGATACGCAGTATTTT
. TRBD2 TRBJ2-3 TRBV7-3 CASSSAGGRADTQYF TGTGCCAGCAGTAGTGCGGGAGGGAGGGCAGATACGCAGTATTTT
few . TRBJ1-4 TRBV7-4 CASSFEGGEKLFF TGTGCCAGCAGCTTTGAGGGAGGGGAAAAACTGTTTTTT
many TRBD1 TRBJ2-7 TRBV4-1 CASSQEDRAYEQYF TGCGCCAGCAGCCAAGAAGACAGGGCCTACGAGCAGTACTTC
once TRBD1 TRBJ1-2 TRBV9 CASSVGSGTTGDGYTF TGTGCCAGCAGCGTAGGTAGCGGGACCACAGGGGACGGCTACACCTTC
many TRBD1 TRBJ1-1 TRBV20-1 CSASSDRGLNTEAFF TGCAGTGCTAGTTCAGACAGGGGGCTCAACACTGAAGCTTTCTTT
. . TRBJ2-3 TRBV2 CASSVLAQGDTQYF TGTGCCAGCAGTGTACTAGCCCAGGGAGATACGCAGTATTTT
few . TRBJ1-2 TRBV18 CASSPGGTANYGYTF TGTGCCAGCTCACCAGGGGGAACGGCTAACTATGGCTACACCTTC
. TRBD2 TRBJ2-7 TRBV10-3 CASRSLLEGLRHEEQYF TGTGCCAGCAGGAGCTTACTAGAGGGACTACGCCATGAAGAGCAGTACTTC
. . TRBJ1-2 TRBV12-3/TRBV12-4 CASSLGSGNTF TGTGCCAGCAGTTTGGGCTCTGGAAACACCTTC
many . TRBJ1-2 TRBV7-9 CASSLPSQGHGYTF TGTGCCAGCAGCTTACCCTCTCAGGGCCATGGCTACACCTTC
. . TRBJ2-5 TRBV29-1 CSVVDPWRPTQYF TGCAGCGTTGTGGACCCGTGGCGGCCGACCCAGTACTTC
. . TRBJ2-7 TRBV29-1 CSVEGQGYSYEQYF TGCAGCGTTGAAGGCCAGGGGTACTCCTACGAGCAGTACTTC
many TRBD2 TRBJ2-7 TRBV7-2 CASSLRASGTHEQYF TGTGCCAGCAGCTTACGCGCTAGCGGGACCCACGAGCAGTACTTC
few TRBD1 TRBJ2-2 TRBV15 CATSRIRGDRDAGELFF TGTGCCACCAGCAGGATTAGGGGGGACAGGGATGCCGGGGAGCTGTTTTTT
. . TRBJ2-7 TRBV7-9 CASSLDPGGVYEQYF TGTGCCAGCAGCTTAGACCCTGGCGGGGTCTACGAGCAGTACTTC
many . TRBJ2-7 TRBV7-2 CASSLDFPRQYF TGTGCCAGCAGCTTAGATTTCCCGCGGCAGTACTTC
many TRBD1 TRBJ1-5 TRBV12-3/TRBV12-4 CASRRGRGIDNQPQHF TGTGCCAGCAGACGCGGCAGGGGGATAGACAATCAGCCCCAGCATTTT
once TRBD1 TRBJ2-2 TRBV20-1 CSARVGRGRPHRNTGELFF TGCAGTGCTAGAGTCGGCAGGGGGCGCCCCCATAGGAACACCGGGGAGCTGTTTTTT
many . TRBJ1-2 TRBV7-7 CASSLARTNYGYTF TGTGCTAGCAGCTTAGCGCGGACTAACTATGGCTACACCTTC
. TRBD2 TRBJ2-7 TRBV7-9 CASSLSTGTSDYEQYF TGTGCCAGCAGCCTAAGCACCGGGACTAGCGACTACGAGCAGTACTTC
many TRBD2 TRBJ2-7 TRBV7-8 CASSDPTSGSPYEQYF TGTGCCAGCAGCGACCCGACTAGCGGGAGTCCGTACGAGCAGTACTTC
. . TRBJ1-6 TRBV2 CASSDGIGSPLHF TGTGCCAGCAGTGACGGCATTGGTTCACCCCTCCACTTT
once TRBD2 TRBJ2-2 TRBV24-1 CATRSRLAGTGELFF TGTGCCACCCGATCACGGCTAGCGGGGACCGGGGAGCTGTTTTTT
. . TRBJ2-3 TRBV25-1 CASSDLAVDTQYF TGTGCCAGCAGTGACCTAGCTGTAGATACGCAGTATTTT
. TRBD2 TRBJ2-5 TRBV7-9 CASTRAGVGETQYF TGTGCCAGCACAAGAGCGGGAGTCGGGGAGACCCAGTACTTC